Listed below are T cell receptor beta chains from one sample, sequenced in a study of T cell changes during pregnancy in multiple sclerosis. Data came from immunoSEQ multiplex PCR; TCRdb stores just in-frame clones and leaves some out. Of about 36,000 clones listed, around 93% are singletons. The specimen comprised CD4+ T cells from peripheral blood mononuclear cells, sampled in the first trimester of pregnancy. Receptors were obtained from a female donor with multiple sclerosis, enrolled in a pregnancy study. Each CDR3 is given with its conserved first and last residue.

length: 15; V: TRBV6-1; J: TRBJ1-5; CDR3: CASSETPWGGQPQHF
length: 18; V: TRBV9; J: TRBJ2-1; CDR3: CASSVLGLAGSSYNEQFF
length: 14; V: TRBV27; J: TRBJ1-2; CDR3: CASSFRDRAYGYTF
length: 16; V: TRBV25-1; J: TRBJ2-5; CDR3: CASSEAGGADRETQYF
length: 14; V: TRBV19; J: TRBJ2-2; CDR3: CASSIQGNTGELFF
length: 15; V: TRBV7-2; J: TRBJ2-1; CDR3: CASSLYETGFVAQFF
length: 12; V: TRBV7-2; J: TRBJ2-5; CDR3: CASSFSGETQYF
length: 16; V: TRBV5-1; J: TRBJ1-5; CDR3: CASSSVPTGFGQPQHF
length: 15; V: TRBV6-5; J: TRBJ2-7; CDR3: CASSYSGLKGYEQYF
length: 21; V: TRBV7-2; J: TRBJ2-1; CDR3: CASSLAPLAGGHLSSYNEQFF
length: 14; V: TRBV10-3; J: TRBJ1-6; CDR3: CAISLDSYNSPLHF
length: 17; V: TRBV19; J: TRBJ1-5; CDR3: CASTKIGTGGGNQPQHF
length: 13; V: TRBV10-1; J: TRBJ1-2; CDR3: CASSDGQAYGYTF
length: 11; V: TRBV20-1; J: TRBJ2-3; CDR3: CSARDADRLYF
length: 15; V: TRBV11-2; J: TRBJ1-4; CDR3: CASSLGQQMTGQLFF
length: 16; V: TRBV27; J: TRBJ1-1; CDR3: CASSLLGTGLDTEAFF
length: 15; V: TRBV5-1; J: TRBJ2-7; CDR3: CASSPWGQETYEQYF
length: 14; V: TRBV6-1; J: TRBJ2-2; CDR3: CASNRDSLTGELFF
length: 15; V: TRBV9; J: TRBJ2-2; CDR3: CASSPRTGGTGELFF
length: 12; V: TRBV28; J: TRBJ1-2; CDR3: CASRTGDNGYTF
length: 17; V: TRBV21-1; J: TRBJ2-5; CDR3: CASSKGPGQRTFETQYF
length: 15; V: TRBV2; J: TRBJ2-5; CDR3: CASSSRGAPGETQYF
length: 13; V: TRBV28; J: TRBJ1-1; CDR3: CASASPGQREAFF
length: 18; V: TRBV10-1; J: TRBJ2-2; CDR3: CASSDRPRNSGRTGELFF
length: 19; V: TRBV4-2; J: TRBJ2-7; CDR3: CASSLRTSGRGEWWHEQYF
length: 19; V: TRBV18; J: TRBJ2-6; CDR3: CASSLSSPGSISGANVLTF
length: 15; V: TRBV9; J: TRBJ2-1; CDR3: CASSGDRGQGSEQFF
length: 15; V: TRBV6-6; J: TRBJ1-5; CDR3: CASSYGTGNNQPQHF
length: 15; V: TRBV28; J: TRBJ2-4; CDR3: CASSLPTRGEGIQYF